Included here is one TCR beta chain sequence, with context. The antigen is unknown. The record originates from a study of blood T cells in healthy people across ages. With 1 base removed from V and 3 bases from J, the gap between germline ends came to 13 bases. The CDR3 has 14 amino acids. CDR1 is DFQATT and CDR2 is SNEGSKA in the germline V gene (reference sequence). A second PCR of 7 to 11 cycles used a sample-barcoded 5' primer and a J-beta primer mix. TCRdb reprocessed the 5' RACE reads with MiXCR, giving one entry per CDR3 protein. The sample includes over 1,200,000 distinct CDR3 sequences, 59% of them seen just once. Healthy Caucasians from Russia aged roughly 6 to 95 served as donors. Total RNA was extracted at no less than 6 micrograms per sample. Study conclusions and caveats: Older age coincided with a roughly linear decline in TCR beta diversity per million T cells. In the absence of known donor CMV status, changes in expanded clonotypes were possibly confounded.

The clonotype was recovered from a young man in good health. Sequences were obtained from blood. The rearrangement joins TRBV20-1 to TRBJ2-7, with a possible D match to TRBD2 (5 bases). DNA of the CDR3: TGCAGTGCTAGAGTCCTCCGGGGAAACTACGAGCAGTACTTC. This sequence encodes CSARVLRGNYEQYF.